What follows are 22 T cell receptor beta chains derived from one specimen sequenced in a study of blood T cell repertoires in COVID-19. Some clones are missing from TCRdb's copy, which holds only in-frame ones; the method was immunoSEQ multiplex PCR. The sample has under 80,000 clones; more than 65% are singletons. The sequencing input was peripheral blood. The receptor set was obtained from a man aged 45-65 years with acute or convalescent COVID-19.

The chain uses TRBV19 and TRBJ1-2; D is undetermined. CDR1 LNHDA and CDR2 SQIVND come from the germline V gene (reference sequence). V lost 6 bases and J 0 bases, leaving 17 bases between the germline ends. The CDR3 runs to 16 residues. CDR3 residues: CASRFGERKANYGYTF. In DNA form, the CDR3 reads TGTGCCAGTAGGTTCGGGGAGCGGAAAGCTAACTATGGCTACACCTTC. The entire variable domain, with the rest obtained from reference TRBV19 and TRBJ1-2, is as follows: DGGITQSPKYLFRKEGQNVTLSCEQNLNHDAMYWYRQDPGQGLRLIYYSQIVNDFQKGDIAEGYSVSREKKESFPLTVTSAQKNPTAFYLCASRFGERKANYGYTFGSGTRLTVV.

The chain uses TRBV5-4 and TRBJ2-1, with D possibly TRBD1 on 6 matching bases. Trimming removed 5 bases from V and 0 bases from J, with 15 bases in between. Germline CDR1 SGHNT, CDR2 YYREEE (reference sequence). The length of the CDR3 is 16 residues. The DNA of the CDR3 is TGTGCCAGCAGTTCCGGACAGTTACTCTCCTACAATGAGCAGTTCTTC. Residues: CASSSGQLLSYNEQFF.

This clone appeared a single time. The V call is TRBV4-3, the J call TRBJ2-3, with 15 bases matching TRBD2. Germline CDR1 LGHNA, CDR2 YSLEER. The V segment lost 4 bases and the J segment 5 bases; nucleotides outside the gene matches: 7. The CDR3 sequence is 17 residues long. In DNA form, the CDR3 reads TGCGCCAGCAGCCGCCGGACTAGCGGGGGGGCTAAAGATACGCAGTATTTT. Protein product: CASSRRTSGGAKDTQYF.

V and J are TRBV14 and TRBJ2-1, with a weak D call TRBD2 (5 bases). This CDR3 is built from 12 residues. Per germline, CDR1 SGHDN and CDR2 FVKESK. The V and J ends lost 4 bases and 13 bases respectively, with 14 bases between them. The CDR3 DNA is TGTGCCAGCAGCCCTAGCCGGGCCGCCCAGTTCTTC. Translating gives CASSPSRAAQFF.

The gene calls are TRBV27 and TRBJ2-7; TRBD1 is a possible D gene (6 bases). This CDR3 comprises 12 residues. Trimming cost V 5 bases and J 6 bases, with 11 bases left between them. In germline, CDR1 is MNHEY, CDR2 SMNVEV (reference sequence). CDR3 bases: TGTGCCAGCAGTAGTACAGGGTCCGAGCAGTACTTC. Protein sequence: CASSSTGSEQYF.

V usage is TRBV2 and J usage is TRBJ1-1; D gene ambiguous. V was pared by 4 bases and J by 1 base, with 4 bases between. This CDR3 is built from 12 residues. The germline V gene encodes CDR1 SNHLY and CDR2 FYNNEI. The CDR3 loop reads CASSVGNTEAFF. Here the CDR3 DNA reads TGTGCCAGCAGTGTCGGGAACACTGAAGCTTTCTTT.

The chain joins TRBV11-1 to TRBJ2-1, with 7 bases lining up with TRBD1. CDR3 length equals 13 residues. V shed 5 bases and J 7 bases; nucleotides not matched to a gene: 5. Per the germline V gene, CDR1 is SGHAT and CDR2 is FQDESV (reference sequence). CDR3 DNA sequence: TGTGCCAGCAGCCCAAGGGGGCGAAATGAGCAGTTCTTC. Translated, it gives CASSPRGRNEQFF.

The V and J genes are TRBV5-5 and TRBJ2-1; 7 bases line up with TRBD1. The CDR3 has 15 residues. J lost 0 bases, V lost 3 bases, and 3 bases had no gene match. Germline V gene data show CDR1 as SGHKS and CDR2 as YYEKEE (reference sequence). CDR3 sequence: CASSSGGNSYNEQFF. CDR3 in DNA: TGTGCCAGCAGCTCAGGGGGTAACTCCTACAATGAGCAGTTCTTC.

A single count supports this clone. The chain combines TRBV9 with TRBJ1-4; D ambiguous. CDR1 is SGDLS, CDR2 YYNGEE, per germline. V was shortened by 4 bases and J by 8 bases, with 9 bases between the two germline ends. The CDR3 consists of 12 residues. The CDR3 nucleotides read TGTGCCAGCAGCTCTGGAGGAGAAAAACTGTTTTTT. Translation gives CASSSGGEKLFF.

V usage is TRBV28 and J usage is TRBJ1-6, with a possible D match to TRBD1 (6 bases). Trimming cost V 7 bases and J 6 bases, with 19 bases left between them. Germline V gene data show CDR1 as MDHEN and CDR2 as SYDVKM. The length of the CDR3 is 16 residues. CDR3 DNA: TGTGCCAGCAATTCATTGCTGGGGGCGGGTAATTCACCCCTCCACTTT. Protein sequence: CASNSLLGAGNSPLHF.

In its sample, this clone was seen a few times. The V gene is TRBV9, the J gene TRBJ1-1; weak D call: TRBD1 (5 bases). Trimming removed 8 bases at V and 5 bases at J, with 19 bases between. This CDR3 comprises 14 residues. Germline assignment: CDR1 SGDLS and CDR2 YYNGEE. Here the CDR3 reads CASRGGPRGTEAFF. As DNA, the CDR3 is TGTGCCAGTCGAGGCGGGCCTCGGGGGACTGAAGCTTTCTTT. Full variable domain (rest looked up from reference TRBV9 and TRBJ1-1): DSGVTQTPKHLITATGQRVTLRCSPRSGDLSVYWYQQSLDQGLQFLIQYYNGEERAKGNILERFSAQQFPDLHSELNLSSLELGDSALYFCASRGGPRGTEAFFGQGTRLTVV.

Written as DNA, the CDR3 is TGTGCCAGCAGCTTCCGACAGGGGGTAGCCGGGGAGCTGTTTTTT. Protein sequence: CASSFRQGVAGELFF. V is TRBV3-1 (or the pseudogene TRBV3-2) and J is TRBJ2-2; 9 bases fit TRBD1. CDR3 size: 15 residues. V was clipped by 5 bases and J by 6 bases; unmatched bases: 7. Germline V lookup: CDR1 LGHDT, CDR2 YNNKEL (reference sequence).

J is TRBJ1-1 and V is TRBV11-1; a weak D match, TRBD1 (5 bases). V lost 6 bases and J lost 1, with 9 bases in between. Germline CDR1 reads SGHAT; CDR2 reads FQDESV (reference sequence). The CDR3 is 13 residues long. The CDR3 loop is CASRFGQNTEAFF. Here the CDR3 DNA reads TGTGCCAGCAGGTTCGGACAGAACACTGAAGCTTTCTTT.

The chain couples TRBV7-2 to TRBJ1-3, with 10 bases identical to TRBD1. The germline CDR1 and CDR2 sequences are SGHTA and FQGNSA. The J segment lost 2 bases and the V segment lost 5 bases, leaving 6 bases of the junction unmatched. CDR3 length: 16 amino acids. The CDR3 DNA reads TGTGCCAGCAGCCCGACAGGGGGCTTGGCTGGAAACACCATATATTTT. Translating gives CASSPTGGLAGNTIYF.

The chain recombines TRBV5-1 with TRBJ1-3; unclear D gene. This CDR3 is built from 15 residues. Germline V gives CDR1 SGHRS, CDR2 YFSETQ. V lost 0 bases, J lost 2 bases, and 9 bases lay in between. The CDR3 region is CASSLVGGTGNTIYF. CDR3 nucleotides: TGCGCCAGCAGCTTGGTCGGAGGGACTGGAAACACCATATATTTT.

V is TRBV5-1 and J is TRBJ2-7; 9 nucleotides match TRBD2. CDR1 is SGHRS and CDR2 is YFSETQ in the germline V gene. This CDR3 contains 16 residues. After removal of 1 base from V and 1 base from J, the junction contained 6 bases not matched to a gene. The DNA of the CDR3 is TGCGCCAGCAGCTTGTCCCCTAGCGGGGCATCCTACGAGCAGTACTTC. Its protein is CASSLSPSGASYEQYF.

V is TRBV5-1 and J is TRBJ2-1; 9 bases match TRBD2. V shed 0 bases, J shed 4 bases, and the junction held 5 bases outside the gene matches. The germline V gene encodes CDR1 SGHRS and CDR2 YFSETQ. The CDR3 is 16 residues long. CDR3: CASSLAVAGDYNEQFF. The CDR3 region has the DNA TGCGCCAGCAGCTTGGCCGTAGCGGGAGATTACAATGAGCAGTTCTTC.

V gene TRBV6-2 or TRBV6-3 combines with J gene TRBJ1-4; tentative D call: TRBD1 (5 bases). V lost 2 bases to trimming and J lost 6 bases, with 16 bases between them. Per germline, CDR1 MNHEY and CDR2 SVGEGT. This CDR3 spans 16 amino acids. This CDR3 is CASSYPKEGTHEKLFF. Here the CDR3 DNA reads TGTGCCAGCAGTTACCCAAAGGAGGGGACTCATGAAAAACTGTTTTTT.

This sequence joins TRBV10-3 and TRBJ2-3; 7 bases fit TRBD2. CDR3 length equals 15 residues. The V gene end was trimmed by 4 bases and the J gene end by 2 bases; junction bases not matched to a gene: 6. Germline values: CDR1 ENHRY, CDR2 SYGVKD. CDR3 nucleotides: TGTGCCATCAGTGGCCGTAGCGGGTACACAGATACGCAGTATTTT. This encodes CAISGRSGYTDTQYF.

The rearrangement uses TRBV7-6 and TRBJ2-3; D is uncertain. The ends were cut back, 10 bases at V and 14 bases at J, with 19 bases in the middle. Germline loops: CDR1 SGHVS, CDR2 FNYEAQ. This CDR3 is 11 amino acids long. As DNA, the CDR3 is TGTGCCATCTCGACCCCAGGCAGCACGTATTTT. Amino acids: CAISTPGSTYF.

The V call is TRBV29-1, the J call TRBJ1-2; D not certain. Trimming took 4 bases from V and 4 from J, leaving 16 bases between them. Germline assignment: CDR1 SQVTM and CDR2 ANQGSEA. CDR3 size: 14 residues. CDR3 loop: CSVAGGEGSYGYTF. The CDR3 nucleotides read TGCAGCGTTGCCGGCGGAGAGGGTAGCTATGGCTACACCTTC.

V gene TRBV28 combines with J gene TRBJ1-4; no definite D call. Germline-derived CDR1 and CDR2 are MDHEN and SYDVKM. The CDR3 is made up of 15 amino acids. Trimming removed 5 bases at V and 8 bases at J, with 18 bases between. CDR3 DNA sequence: TGTGCCAGCAGTAATCCTCCAAGGACGGGGGAAAAACTGTTTTTT. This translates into CASSNPPRTGEKLFF.